These 16 T cell receptor beta chains were sequenced from one sample in a study of siplizumab effects on memory and regulatory T cells. Sequencing was performed with immunoSEQ multiplex PCR; in TCRdb, only in-frame clones are kept and a portion is missing. Found here are fewer than 110,000 clones, over 90% of them singletons; the top ten hold approximately 12%. Material for sequencing was non-Treg CD4+ T cells sorted from blood. The receptors derive from a human donor in good health.

The CDR3 is CASSDSRGGKEEKLFF. CDR3 coding DNA: TGTGCCAGCAGTGACTCGAGAGGGGGAAAGGAGGAAAAACTGTTTTTT. The chain combines TRBV6-4 with TRBJ1-4; D might be TRBD1 (6 bases). The germline V and J ends were trimmed by 0 bases and 8 bases, with 16 bases remaining between them. The V gene's germline CDR1 is MRHNA and CDR2 SNTAGT. The CDR3 loop spans 16 amino acids.

The chain uses TRBV5-1 and TRBJ2-7; possible D gene TRBD2, 6 bases. V was clipped by 0 bases and J by 3 bases, with 16 bases between them. The CDR3 is 16 residues long. Germline V CDR1 and CDR2: SGHRS, YFSETQ. CDR3 in amino acids: CASSLGPPGLNYEQYF. DNA for the CDR3: TGCGCCAGCAGCTTGGGTCCGCCGGGACTCAACTACGAGCAGTACTTC.

This clone was detected a few times. V and J are TRBV5-5 and TRBJ1-5; D ambiguous. CDR1 and CDR2 from the germline V gene are SGHKS and YYEKEE (reference sequence). This CDR3 is built from 15 residues. Between the trimmed V and J ends, which lost 0 bases and 1 base, there was a span of 8 bases. The CDR3 DNA reads as TGTGCCAGCAGCTTGGTCGGGATCAGCAATCAGCCCCAGCATTTT. Protein: CASSLVGISNQPQHF.

The rearrangement uses TRBV2 and TRBJ1-1; 10 positions match TRBD1. Germline CDR1 is SNHLY and CDR2 is FYNNEI. J lost 1 base, V lost 5 bases, and 4 bases had no gene match. The CDR3 extends over 15 amino acids. The CDR3 loop reads CASSRDRGGNTEAFF. The CDR3 region has the DNA TGTGCCAGCAGTAGGGACAGGGGAGGGAACACTGAAGCTTTCTTT.

This chain connects TRBV5-8 to TRBJ1-2; no clear D gene. The CDR3 sequence is 12 residues long. V was shortened by 7 bases and J by 7 bases, with 14 bases between the two germline ends. Germline V gene data show CDR1 as SGHTS and CDR2 as YDEGEE. The CDR3 nucleotides read TGTGCCAGCTATATACTGTCCAGTGGCTACACCTTC. This gives the protein CASYILSSGYTF.

This clone occurred a few times. The chain is built from TRBV30 and TRBJ1-1, with a weak D call TRBD1 (5 bases). There are 13 residues in the CDR3. CDR1 is GTSNPN and CDR2 is SVGIG in the germline V gene (reference sequence). The V end lost 2 bases, the J end lost 1 base, and 8 bases lay between the germline ends. The CDR3 DNA is TGTGCCTGGAGTAGACAGAAGAACACTGAAGCTTTCTTT. It translates to CAWSRQKNTEAFF.

To note about this clone: Compared with germline, one end of the junction differs, possibly owing to a read error. The chain joins TRBV7-7 to TRBJ2-3; D remains ambiguous. The germline gives CDR1 SSHAT, CDR2 FNYEAQ (reference sequence). The CDR3 is 13 amino acids. CDR3 amino acids: CASSVDHTDTQYF. The CDR3 DNA follows: TGTGCTAGCAGCGTCGACCACACAGATACGCAGTATTTT.

Only a few counts were recorded for this clone. The chain recombines TRBV30 with TRBJ1-4; D call uncertain. The CDR3 has 13 amino acids. Germline V gene sequence: CDR1 GTSNPN, CDR2 SVGIG (reference sequence). Trimming left V 7 bases short and J 7 bases short, with 16 bases between. The CDR3 reads CAYKVSVIEKLFF. In nucleotides, the CDR3 is TGTGCCTACAAGGTGTCAGTTATTGAAAAACTGTTTTTT. Filled out from reference TRBV30 and TRBJ1-4, the complete variable domain reads SQTIHQWPATLVQPVGSPLSLECTVEGTSNPNLYWYRQAAGRGLQLLFYSVGIGQISSEVPQNLSASRPQDRQFILSSKKLLLSDSGFYLCAYKVSVIEKLFFGSGTQLSVL.

The V and J genes are TRBV19 and TRBJ1-5; weak D call: TRBD1 (5 bases). The CDR3 length is 16 residues. The germline gives CDR1 LNHDA, CDR2 SQIVND (reference sequence). V was cut by 3 bases and J by 0 bases, with 12 bases left in between. The DNA of the CDR3 is TGTGCCAGTAGTATGACCGGGACGGATAGCAATCAGCCCCAGCATTTT. Amino acids: CASSMTGTDSNQPQHF.

The chain employs TRBV5-1 and TRBJ2-2; D not resolved. CDR1 SGHRS and CDR2 YFSETQ come from the germline V gene. The CDR3 length is 15 residues. V dropped 4 bases and J dropped 4 bases, with 14 bases sitting between them. The CDR3 sequence: CASSPRSVSTGELFF. The CDR3 nucleotides are TGCGCCAGCAGCCCTAGGAGCGTCTCCACCGGGGAGCTGTTTTTT.

CDR3 bases: TGTGCCAGCATGATAGCGGGAGCAGGGGTTAGTGAGCAGTTCTTC. This sequence encodes CASMIAGAGVSEQFF. The chain recombines TRBV25-1 with TRBJ2-1, with 9 bases matching TRBD2. The germline V gene encodes CDR1 MGHDK and CDR2 SYGVNS. V trimming: 7 bases; J trimming: 9 bases; junction bases outside the gene matches: 13. The CDR3 spans 15 residues. Supplemented by reference TRBV25-1 and TRBJ2-1, the full variable domain reads EADIYQTPRYLVIGTGKKITLECSQTMGHDKMYWYQQDPGMELHLIHYSYGVNSTEKGDLSSESTVSRIRTEHFPLTLESARPSHTSQYLCASMIAGAGVSEQFFGPGTRLTVL.

J is TRBJ2-1 and V is TRBV27; no clear D. The CDR3 covers 13 residues. V lost 0 bases to trimming and J lost 8 bases, with 8 bases between them. Germline lookup yields CDR1 MNHEY and CDR2 SMNVEV (reference sequence). The CDR3 sequence is CASSLSGFHEQFF. The DNA for the CDR3 is TGTGCCAGCAGTTTATCGGGGTTCCATGAGCAGTTCTTC.

The J gene is TRBJ1-1, the V gene TRBV19; 7 bases are shared with TRBD1. Per the germline V gene, CDR1 is LNHDA and CDR2 is SQIVND (reference sequence). J lost 4 bases, V lost 1 base, and 6 bases had no gene match. The CDR3 length is 15 residues. CDR3: CASSIVYRGRTEAFF. The CDR3 DNA reads as TGTGCCAGTAGTATAGTTTACAGGGGACGCACTGAAGCTTTCTTT.

V is TRBV9 and J is TRBJ2-7; TRBD2 aligns across 8 bases. Germline assignment: CDR1 SGDLS and CDR2 YYNGEE. J was trimmed by 3 bases and V by 0 bases; bases with no gene match: 5. This CDR3 has 15 residues. Here the CDR3 reads CASSVGPTSDYEQYF. CDR3 in DNA: TGTGCCAGCAGCGTAGGTCCGACTAGCGACTACGAGCAGTACTTC.

The rearrangement uses TRBV19 and TRBJ2-7; perhaps TRBD1 as D (6 bases). The CDR3 is 14 residues long. V was trimmed by 8 bases and J by 1 base, leaving 15 bases between them. Germline values: CDR1 LNHDA, CDR2 SQIVND (reference sequence). The CDR3, as DNA: TGTGCCAGTGCGCCGGGACACGGATCCTACGAGCAGTACTTC. As protein: CASAPGHGSYEQYF. The full variable domain, rest sourced from reference TRBV19 and TRBJ2-7, is DGGITQSPKYLFRKEGQNVTLSCEQNLNHDAMYWYRQDPGQGLRLIYYSQIVNDFQKGDIAEGYSVSREKKESFPLTVTSAQKNPTAFYLCASAPGHGSYEQYFGPGTRLTVT.

The chain joins TRBV5-6 to TRBJ1-4; D not certain. V was shortened by 0 bases and J by 10 bases, with 16 bases between the two germline ends. The CDR3 contains 15 residues. Germline lookup yields CDR1 SGHDT and CDR2 YYEEEE. The CDR3 region has the DNA TGTGCCAGCAGCTTGGGTATGACATTTGTTGGAAAACTGTTTTTT. This gives the protein CASSLGMTFVGKLFF.